This entry concerns a single TCR beta chain. The antigen is not known. Assay: immunoSEQ multiplex PCR; the TCRdb copy retains only in-frame clones and omits some. The sample lists some 45,000 clones; more than 75% were seen once. This CDR3 contains 13 residues. Trimming at V came to 5 bases and at J to 6 bases, leaving 5 bases not matched to a gene. Germline V gene data show CDR1 as SGHAT and CDR2 as FQNNGV. This specimen comes from a study of OX40 agonist ivuxolimab in advanced cancers. On the study more broadly: Patients undergoing dose escalation presented with hepatocellular carcinoma, melanoma, renal cell or head and neck cancer. Broader study findings: Expanded clones tended on average to be more numerous among CD8+ T cells than CD4+. Partly responding patients at 0.1-3.0 mg/kg showed some of the smallest clonal expansion.

The clonotype originates from an adult with an advanced solid tumor such as melanoma, head and neck, liver or kidney cancer. V is TRBV11-2 and J is TRBJ1-1; 8 bases agree with TRBD1. The source material was CD4+ or CD8+ T cells sorted from blood, sampled in a trial of the OX40 agonist ivuxolimab. The CDR3 DNA reads as TGTGCCAGCAGCGCTGGACAGGGAGCTGAAGCTTTCTTT. As protein: CASSAGQGAEAFF.